This TCR beta chain was identified in a study of T cell responses to AZD1222 COVID-19 vaccine. Notes on the study in general: Females outnumbered males among donors, who were mostly white British; clonal diversity was possibly underestimated.

The CDR3 consists of 14 residues. CDR1 is SGHNT and CDR2 is YENEEA in the germline V gene. The trim removed 5 bases at V and 8 bases at J, leaving 9 bases unmatched. As to this clone: Its antigen is undetermined.

Sequenced by immunoSEQ multiplex PCR; TCRdb stores in-frame clones only, minus some. Here the sample spans roughly 190,000 clones, roughly 92% being singletons. This receptor was obtained from an adult who received the AZD1222 COVID-19 vaccine. Sequencing used peripheral blood, obtained 28 days after the second AZD1222 dose. The chain is built from TRBV11-3 and TRBJ2-1; 7 bases match TRBD2. The CDR3 DNA reads as TGTGCCAGCAGCCCCCGACTAGCCATTGATGAGCAGTTCTTC. Residues: CASSPRLAIDEQFF.